Below, 8 T cell receptor beta chains from the same sample are listed, as sequenced in a study of blood T cell repertoires in COVID-19 (dated by TCRdb to 2020 to 2021). Receptor libraries were prepared by the immunoSEQ multiplex PCR assay. TCRdb retrieved this table from immuneACCESS and kept in-frame rearrangements only. Not all clones are present; in checked studies, unresolved V genes account for under half, and no reason is known for the remainder. This sample has 200,000 to 300,000 clones in its table, and around 80% of those were observed once. The biggest ten clones account for around 2% of the sample. Source material: peripheral blood. Receptors were obtained from a man aged 40-55 years who had recovered from COVID-19.

This sequence joins TRBV7-8 and TRBJ1-4; D is unclear. The CDR3 is 13 amino acids. Germline V gene sequence: CDR1 SGHVS, CDR2 FQNEAQ. V gave up 3 bases and J gave up 5 bases, with 7 bases separating them. The CDR3 sequence is CASSFSVNEKLFF. CDR3 nucleotides: TGTGCCAGCAGCTTCAGTGTGAATGAAAAACTGTTTTTT.

The chain combines TRBV9 with TRBJ1-2; D perhaps matches TRBD1 (5 bases). The CDR3 is 15 residues long. Germline CDR1 reads SGDLS; CDR2 reads YYNGEE. Trimming shortened V by 2 bases and J by 4 bases, and 15 bases separated the two germline ends. The CDR3 sequence: CASSVSGGGSYGYTF. The CDR3 DNA is TGTGCCAGCAGCGTCTCCGGGGGAGGTAGCTATGGCTACACCTTC.

This clone was counted a few times. The rearrangement joins TRBV9 to TRBJ2-7, with 8 bases aligning to TRBD1. This CDR3 region has 14 residues. With 0 bases clipped from V and 3 bases from J, the junction kept 2 bases outside the gene matches. Germline loops: CDR1 SGDLS, CDR2 YYNGEE. The DNA for the CDR3 is TGTGCCAGCAGCGTAGCAGGGGGCCGCTACGAGCAGTACTTC. Translated: CASSVAGGRYEQYF.

This chain joins TRBV19 and TRBJ1-2; 7 bases line up with TRBD1. There are 15 residues in the CDR3. Germline V CDR1 and CDR2: LNHDA, SQIVND (reference sequence). V dropped 4 bases and J dropped 5; count of bases not matched to a gene: 10. Written as DNA, the CDR3 is TGTGCCAGTAGTACCGCCGACAGGGCCTCATATGGCTACACCTTC. Its protein product is CASSTADRASYGYTF.

The rearrangement links TRBV2 to TRBJ2-7; 9 bases are a match to TRBD1. This CDR3 spans 16 amino acids. V shed 5 bases, J shed 6 bases, and the junction held 14 bases outside the gene matches. Germline V lookup: CDR1 SNHLY, CDR2 FYNNEI. CDR3 protein: CASSRTGTGSGGEQYF. DNA for the CDR3: TGTGCCAGCAGTCGGACCGGGACAGGGTCGGGCGGCGAGCAGTACTTC.

The sample holds many counts of this clone. The chain carries TRBV7-2 and TRBJ2-7; D not resolved. The CDR3 extends over 14 amino acids. V was clipped by 5 bases and J by 1 base, with 12 bases between them. Germline values: CDR1 SGHTA, CDR2 FQGNSA. Here the CDR3 DNA reads TGTGCCAGCAGCCCCTACTTTGGTTCCTACGAGCAGTACTTC. Protein: CASSPYFGSYEQYF.

The chain combines TRBV11-2 with TRBJ1-5, with D perhaps TRBD1 (6 bases). Per the germline V gene, CDR1 is SGHAT and CDR2 is FQNNGV. The V end lost 4 bases, the J end lost 6 bases, and 16 bases lay between the germline ends. CDR3 size: 15 residues. CDR3 nucleotide sequence: TGTGCCAGCAGCTACGACCGGGGGGCGAGTCAGCCCCAGCATTTT. Its protein product is CASSYDRGASQPQHF.

This clone was recorded once. The chain joins TRBV5-1 to TRBJ1-4; D unclear. The CDR3 is 15 amino acids. Germline CDR1 and CDR2: SGHRS and YFSETQ. Deletions cut 1 base from V and 2 bases from J, with 9 bases between. The CDR3 loop reads CASSLMTSTNEKLFF. CDR3 nucleotide sequence: TGCGCCAGCAGCTTGATGACAAGTACTAATGAAAAACTGTTTTTT.